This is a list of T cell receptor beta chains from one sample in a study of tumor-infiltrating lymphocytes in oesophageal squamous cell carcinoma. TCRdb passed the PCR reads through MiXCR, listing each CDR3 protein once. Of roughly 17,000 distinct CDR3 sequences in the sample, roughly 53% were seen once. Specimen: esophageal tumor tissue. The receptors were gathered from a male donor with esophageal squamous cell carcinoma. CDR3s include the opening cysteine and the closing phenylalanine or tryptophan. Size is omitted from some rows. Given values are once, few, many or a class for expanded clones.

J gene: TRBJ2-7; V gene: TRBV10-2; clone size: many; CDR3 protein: CASSRQGLIGEQYF
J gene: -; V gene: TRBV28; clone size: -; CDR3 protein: CASSPLYNEQFF
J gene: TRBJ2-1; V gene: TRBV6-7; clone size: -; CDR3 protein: CASSYNEGSYNEQFF
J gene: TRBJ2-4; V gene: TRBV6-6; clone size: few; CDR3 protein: CASSYYTTNF
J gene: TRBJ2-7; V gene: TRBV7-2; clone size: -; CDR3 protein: CASSLDRGYYEQYF
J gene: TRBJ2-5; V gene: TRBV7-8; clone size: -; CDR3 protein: CASSFPGLAGGETQYF
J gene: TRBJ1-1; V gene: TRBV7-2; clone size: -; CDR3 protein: CASNRDRVTEAFF
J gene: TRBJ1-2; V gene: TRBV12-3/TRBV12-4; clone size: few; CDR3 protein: CASSSTGFPYGYTF
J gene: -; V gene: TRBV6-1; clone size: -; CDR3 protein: CASSPGQRQETQYF
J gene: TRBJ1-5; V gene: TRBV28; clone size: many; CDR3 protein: CAGRGRENQPQHF
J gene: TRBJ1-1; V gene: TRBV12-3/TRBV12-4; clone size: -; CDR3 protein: CASSLNPGQLNTEAFF
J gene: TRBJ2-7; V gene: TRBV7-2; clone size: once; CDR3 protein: CASSSSGRGNEQYF
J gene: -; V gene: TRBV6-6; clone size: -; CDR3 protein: CASSYSITYGYTF
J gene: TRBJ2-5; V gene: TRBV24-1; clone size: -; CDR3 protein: CATSATGQGQETQYF
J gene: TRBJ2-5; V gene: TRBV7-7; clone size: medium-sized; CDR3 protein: CASSLTSGGETQYF
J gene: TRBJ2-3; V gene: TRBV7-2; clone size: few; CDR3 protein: CASSLEYGLAGDTDTQYF
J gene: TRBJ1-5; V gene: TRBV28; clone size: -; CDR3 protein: CASKAEGTSNQPQHF
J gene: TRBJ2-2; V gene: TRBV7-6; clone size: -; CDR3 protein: CASSLAGRGFTGELFF
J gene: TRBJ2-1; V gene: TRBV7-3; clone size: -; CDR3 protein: CASSLQGGPDEQFF
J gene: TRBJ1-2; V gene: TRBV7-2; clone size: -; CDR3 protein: CASSPGQYGYTF
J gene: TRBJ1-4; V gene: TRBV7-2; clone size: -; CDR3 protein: CASSLDSVNEKLFF
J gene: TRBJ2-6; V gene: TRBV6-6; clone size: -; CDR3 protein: CASRGQSSGANVVTF
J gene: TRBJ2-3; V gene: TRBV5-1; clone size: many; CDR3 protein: CASSQGLAGVDTQYF
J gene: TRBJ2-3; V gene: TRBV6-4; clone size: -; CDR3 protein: CASSVQGGTQYF
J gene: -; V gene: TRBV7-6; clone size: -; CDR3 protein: CASSLESGEPYNEQYF
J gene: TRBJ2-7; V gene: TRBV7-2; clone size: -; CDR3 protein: CASSHRTSGSGEQYF
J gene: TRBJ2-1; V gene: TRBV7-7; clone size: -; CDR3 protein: CASSLGQAGSPLHF
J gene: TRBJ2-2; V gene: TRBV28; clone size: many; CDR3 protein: CASSISGRRTGELFF
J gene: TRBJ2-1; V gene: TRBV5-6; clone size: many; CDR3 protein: CASSLERTSGRNEQFF
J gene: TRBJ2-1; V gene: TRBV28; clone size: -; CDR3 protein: CASSRDQYNEQFF
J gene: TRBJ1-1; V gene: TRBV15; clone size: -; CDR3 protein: CATSRAGANTEAFF
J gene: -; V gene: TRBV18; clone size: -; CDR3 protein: CASSPSGQSYEQYF
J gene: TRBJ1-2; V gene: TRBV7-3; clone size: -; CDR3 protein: CASSFGGSYGYTF
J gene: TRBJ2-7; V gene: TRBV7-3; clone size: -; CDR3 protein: CASSLKGGGNEQYF
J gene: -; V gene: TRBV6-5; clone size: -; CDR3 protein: CASRTGTGGNEQYF
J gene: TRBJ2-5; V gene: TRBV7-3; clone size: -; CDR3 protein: CASSLTYGVREQYF
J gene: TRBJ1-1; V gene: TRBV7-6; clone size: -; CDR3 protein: CASSLGTGNLEAFF
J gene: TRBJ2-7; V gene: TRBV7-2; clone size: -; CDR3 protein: CASNSPGAGSYEQYF
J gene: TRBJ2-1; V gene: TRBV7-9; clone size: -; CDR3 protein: CASSTGQGDYNEQFF
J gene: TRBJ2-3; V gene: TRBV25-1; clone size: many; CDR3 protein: CASSYAGVPDTQYF
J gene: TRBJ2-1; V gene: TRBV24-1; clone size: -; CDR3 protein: CATSDSGRASYNEQFF